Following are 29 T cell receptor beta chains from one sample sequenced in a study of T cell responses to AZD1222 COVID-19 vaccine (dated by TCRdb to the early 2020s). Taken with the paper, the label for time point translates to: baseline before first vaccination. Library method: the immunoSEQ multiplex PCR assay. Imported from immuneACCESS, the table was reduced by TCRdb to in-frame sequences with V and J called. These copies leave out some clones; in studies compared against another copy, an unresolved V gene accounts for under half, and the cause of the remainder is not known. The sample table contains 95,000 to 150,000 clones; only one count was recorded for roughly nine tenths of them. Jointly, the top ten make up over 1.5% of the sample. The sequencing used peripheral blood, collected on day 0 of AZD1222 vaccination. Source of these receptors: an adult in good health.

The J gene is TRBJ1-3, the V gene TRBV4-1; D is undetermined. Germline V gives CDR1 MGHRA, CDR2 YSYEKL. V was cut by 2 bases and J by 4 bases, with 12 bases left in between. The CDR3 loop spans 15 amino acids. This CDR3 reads CASSQLPERGNTIYF. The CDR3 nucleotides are TGCGCCAGCAGCCAACTCCCCGAGCGAGGAAACACCATATATTTT.

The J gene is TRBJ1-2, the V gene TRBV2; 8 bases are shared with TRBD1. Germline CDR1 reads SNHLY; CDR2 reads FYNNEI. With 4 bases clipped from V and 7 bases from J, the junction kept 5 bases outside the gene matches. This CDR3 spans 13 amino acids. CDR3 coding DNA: TGTGCCAGCAGTGTGCAGGGGGCGGGTGGCTACACCTTC. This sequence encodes CASSVQGAGGYTF.

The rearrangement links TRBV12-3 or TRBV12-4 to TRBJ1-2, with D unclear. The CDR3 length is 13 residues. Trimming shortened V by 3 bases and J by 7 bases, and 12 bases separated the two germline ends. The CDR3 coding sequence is TGTGCCAGCAGTTTCCTCGCGGCTCCTGGCTACACCTTC. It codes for CASSFLAAPGYTF.

The CDR3 sequence: CASSLVGLTGNTEAFF. DNA for the CDR3: TGCGCCAGCAGCTTGGTGGGCTTGACGGGGAACACTGAAGCTTTCTTT. The chain uses TRBV5-1 and TRBJ1-1; D not certain. CDR1 and CDR2 from the germline V gene are SGHRS and YFSETQ. The length of the CDR3 is 16 residues. With 0 bases removed from V and 1 base from J, the gap between germline ends came to 13 bases.

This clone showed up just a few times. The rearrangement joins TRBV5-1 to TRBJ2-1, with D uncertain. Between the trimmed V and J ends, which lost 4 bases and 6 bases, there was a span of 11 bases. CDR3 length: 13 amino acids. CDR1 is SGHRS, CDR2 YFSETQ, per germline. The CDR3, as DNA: TGCGCCAGCAGCACCGGGCCTATCAATGAGCAGTTCTTC. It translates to CASSTGPINEQFF.

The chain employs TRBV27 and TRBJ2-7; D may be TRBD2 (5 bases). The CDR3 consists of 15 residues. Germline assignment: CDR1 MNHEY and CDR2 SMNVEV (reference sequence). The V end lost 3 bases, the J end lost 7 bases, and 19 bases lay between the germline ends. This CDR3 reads CASSFRAGGYWEQYV. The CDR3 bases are TGTGCCAGCAGTTTTAGGGCAGGCGGGTATTGGGAGCAGTACGTC.

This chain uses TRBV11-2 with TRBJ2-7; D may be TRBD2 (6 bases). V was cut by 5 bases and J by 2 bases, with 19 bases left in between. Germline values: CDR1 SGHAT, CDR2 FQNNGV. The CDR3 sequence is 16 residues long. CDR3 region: CASSLTAEGQTYEQYF. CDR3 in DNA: TGTGCCAGCAGCCTAACGGCGGAGGGCCAGACCTACGAGCAGTACTTC.

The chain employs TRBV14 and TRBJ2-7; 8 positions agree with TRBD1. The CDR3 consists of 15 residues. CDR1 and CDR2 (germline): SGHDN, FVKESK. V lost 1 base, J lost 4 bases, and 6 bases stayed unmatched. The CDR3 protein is CASSQAGGGSYEQYV. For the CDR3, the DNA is TGTGCCAGCAGCCAAGCAGGGGGCGGTAGTTACGAGCAGTACGTC.

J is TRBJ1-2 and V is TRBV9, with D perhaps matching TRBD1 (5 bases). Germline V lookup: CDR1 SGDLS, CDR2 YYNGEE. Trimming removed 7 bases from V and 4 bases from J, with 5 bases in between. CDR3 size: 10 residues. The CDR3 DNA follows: TGTGCCAGCCAGGGCTATGGCTACACCTTC. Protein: CASQGYGYTF.

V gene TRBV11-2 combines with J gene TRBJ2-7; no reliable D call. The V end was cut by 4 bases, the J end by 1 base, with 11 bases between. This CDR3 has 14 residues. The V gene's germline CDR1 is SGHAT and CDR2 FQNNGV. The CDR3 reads CASSSNLKSYEQYF. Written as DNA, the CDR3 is TGTGCCAGCAGCTCCAACCTGAAATCCTACGAGCAGTACTTC. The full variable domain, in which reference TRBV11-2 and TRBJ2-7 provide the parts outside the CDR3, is EAGVAQSPRYKIIEKRQSVAFWCNPISGHATLYWYQQILGQGPKLLIQFQNNGVVDDSQLPKDRFSAERLKGVDSTLKIQPAKLEDSAVYLCASSSNLKSYEQYFGPGTRLTVT.

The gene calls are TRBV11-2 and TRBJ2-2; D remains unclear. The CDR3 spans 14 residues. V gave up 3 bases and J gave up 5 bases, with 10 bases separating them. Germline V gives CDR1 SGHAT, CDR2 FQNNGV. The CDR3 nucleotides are TGTGCCAGCAGCTTCGAACACCCGACCGGGGAGCTGTTTTTT. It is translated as CASSFEHPTGELFF.

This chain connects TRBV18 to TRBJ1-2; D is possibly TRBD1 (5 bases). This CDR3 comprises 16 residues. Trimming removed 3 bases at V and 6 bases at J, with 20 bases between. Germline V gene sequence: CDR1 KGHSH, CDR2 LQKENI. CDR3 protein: CASSPITGTENDGYTF. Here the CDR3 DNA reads TGTGCCAGCTCACCGATAACCGGGACGGAAAACGATGGCTACACCTTC.

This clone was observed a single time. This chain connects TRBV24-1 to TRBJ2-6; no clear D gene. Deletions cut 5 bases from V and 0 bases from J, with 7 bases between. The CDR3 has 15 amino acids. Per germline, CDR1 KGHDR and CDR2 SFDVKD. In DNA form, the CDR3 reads TGTGCCACCAGTGGGTTTTACTCTGGGGCCAACGTCCTGACTTTC. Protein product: CATSGFYSGANVLTF.

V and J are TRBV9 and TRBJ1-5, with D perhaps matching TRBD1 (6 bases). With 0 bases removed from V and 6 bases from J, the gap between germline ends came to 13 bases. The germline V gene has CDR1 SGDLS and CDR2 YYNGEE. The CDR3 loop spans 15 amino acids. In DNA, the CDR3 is TGTGCCAGCAGCGTAGATTGGACAGCGTCTCAGCCCCAGCATTTT. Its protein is CASSVDWTASQPQHF.

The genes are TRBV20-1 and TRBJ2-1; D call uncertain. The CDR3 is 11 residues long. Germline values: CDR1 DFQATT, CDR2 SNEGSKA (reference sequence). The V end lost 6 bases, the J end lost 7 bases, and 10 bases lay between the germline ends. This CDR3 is CSALGANEQFF. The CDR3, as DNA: TGCAGTGCCCTGGGCGCTAATGAGCAGTTCTTC.

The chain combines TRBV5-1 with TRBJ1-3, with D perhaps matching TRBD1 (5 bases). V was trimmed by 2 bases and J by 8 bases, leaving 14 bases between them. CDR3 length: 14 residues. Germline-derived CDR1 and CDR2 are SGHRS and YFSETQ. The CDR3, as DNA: TGCGCCAGCAGCTTAGCCACGCTGGGGGACACCATATATTTT. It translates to CASSLATLGDTIYF.

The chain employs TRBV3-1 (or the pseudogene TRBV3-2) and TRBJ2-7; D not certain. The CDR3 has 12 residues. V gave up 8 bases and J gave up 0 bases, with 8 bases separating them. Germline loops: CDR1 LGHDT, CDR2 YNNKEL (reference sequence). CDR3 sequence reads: CASETSSYEQYF. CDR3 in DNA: TGTGCCAGCGAGACTTCCTCCTACGAGCAGTACTTC.

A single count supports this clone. Here the CDR3 reads CASRPTGSTNEKLFF. CDR3 coding DNA: TGTGCCAGCCGGCCGACAGGGTCAACTAATGAAAAACTGTTTTTT. This rearrangement joins TRBV2 to TRBJ1-4; 7 nucleotides align to TRBD1. With 8 bases clipped from V and 0 bases from J, the junction kept 6 bases outside the gene matches. CDR1 is SNHLY, CDR2 FYNNEI, per germline. This CDR3 is built from 15 residues.

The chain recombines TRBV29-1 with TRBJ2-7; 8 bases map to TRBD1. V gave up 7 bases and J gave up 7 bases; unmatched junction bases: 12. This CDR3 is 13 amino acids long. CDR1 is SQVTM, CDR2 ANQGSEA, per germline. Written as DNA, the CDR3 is TGCAGCGCCCGGGAACAGGGGGTGGGGGAGCAGTACTTC. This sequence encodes CSAREQGVGEQYF.

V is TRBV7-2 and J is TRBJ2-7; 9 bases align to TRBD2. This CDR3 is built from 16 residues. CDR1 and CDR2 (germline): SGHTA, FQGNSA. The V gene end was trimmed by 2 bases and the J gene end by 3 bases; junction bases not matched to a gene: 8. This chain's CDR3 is CASSLYGTSPYYEQYV. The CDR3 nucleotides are TGTGCCAGCAGCTTATATGGGACTAGCCCATACTACGAGCAGTACGTC.

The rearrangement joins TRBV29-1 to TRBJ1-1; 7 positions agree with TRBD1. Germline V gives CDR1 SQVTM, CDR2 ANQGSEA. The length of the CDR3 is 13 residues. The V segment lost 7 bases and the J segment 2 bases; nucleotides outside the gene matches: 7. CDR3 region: CSAIRQGNTEAFF. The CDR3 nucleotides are TGCAGCGCAATTCGACAGGGCAACACTGAAGCTTTCTTT.

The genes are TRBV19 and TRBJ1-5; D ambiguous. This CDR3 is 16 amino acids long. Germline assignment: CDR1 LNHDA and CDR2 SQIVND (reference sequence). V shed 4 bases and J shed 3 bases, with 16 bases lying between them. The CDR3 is CASSSHQAQYNQPQHF. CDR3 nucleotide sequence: TGTGCCAGTAGTAGCCATCAAGCTCAATACAATCAGCCCCAGCATTTT.

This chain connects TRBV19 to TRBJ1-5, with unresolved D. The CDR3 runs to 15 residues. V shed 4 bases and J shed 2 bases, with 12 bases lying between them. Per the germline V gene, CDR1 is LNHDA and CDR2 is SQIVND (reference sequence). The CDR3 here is CASSTAADRNQPQHF. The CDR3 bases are TGTGCCAGTAGTACGGCAGCAGATCGCAATCAGCCCCAGCATTTT.

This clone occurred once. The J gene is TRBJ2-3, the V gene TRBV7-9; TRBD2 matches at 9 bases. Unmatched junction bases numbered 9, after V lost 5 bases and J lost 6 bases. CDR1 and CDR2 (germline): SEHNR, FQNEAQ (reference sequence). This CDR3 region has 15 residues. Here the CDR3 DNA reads TGTGCCAGCAGCACGGAGCTAGCGGGAATGGATACGCAGTATTTT. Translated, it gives CASSTELAGMDTQYF. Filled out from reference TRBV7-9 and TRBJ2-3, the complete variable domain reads DTGVSQNPRHKITKRGQNVTFRCDPISEHNRLYWYRQTLGQGPEFLTYFQNEAQLEKSRLLSDRFSAERPKGSFSTLEIQRTEQGDSAMYLCASSTELAGMDTQYFGPGTRLTVL.

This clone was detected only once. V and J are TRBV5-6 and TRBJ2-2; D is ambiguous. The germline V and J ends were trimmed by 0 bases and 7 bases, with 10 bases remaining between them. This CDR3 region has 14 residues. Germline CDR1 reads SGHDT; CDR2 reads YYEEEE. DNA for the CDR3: TGTGCCAGCAGCTTGGAAAGGGTGGGCGGGGAGCTGTTTTTT. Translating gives CASSLERVGGELFF.

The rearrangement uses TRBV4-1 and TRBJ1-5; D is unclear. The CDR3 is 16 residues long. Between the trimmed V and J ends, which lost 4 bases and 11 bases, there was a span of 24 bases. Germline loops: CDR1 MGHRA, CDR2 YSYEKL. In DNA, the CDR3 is TGCGCCAGCAGCCCGAGGCCTTTAAGGTCTGACGGGGCCCAGCATTTT. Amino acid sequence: CASSPRPLRSDGAQHF.

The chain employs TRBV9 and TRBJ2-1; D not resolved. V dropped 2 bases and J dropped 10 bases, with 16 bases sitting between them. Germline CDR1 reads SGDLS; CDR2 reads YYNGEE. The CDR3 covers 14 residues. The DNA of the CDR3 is TGTGCCAGCAGCGTCAGATGGGTAGATGGCGAGCAGTTCTTC. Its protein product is CASSVRWVDGEQFF. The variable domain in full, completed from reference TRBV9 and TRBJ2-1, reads DSGVTQTPKHLITATGQRVTLRCSPRSGDLSVYWYQQSLDQGLQFLIQYYNGEERAKGNILERFSAQQFPDLHSELNLSSLELGDSALYFCASSVRWVDGEQFFGPGTRLTVL.

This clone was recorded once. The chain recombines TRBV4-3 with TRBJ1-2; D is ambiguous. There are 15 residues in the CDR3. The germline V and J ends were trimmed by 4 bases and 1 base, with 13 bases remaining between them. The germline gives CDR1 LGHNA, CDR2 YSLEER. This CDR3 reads CASSPGRSNNYGYTF. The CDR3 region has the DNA TGCGCCAGCAGCCCCGGTCGCAGCAATAACTATGGCTACACCTTC.

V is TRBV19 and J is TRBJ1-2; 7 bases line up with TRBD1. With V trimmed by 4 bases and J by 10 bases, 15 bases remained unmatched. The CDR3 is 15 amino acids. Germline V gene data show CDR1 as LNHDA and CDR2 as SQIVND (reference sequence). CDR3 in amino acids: CASSRPATDRSFYTF. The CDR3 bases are TGTGCCAGTAGTAGACCCGCGACGGACAGGTCCTTCTACACCTTC. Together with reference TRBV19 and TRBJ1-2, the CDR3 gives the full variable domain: DGGITQSPKYLFRKEGQNVTLSCEQNLNHDAMYWYRQDPGQGLRLIYYSQIVNDFQKGDIAEGYSVSREKKESFPLTVTSAQKNPTAFYLCASSRPATDRSFYTFGSGTRLTVV.